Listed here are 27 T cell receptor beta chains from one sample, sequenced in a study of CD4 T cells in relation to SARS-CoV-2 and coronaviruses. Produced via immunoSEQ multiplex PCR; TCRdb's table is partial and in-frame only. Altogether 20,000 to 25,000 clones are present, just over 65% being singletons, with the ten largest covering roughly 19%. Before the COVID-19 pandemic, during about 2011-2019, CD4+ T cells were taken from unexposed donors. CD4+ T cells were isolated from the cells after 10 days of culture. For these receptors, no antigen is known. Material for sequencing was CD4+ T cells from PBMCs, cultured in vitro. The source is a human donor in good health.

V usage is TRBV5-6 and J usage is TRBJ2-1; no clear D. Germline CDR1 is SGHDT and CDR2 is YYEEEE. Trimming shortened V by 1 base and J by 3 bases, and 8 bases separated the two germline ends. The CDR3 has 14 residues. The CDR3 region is CASSLLDFYNEQFF. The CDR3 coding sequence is TGTGCCAGCAGCTTGCTAGATTTCTACAATGAGCAGTTCTTC.

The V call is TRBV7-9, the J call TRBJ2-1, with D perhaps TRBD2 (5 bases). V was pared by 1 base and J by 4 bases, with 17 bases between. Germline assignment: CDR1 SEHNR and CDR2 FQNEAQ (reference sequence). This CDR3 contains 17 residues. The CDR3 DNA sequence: TGTGCCAGCAGCTTAGGAGACTACTCTATTGAGTACAATGAGCAGTTCTTC. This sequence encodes CASSLGDYSIEYNEQFF. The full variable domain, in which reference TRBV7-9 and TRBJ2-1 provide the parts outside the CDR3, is DTGVSQNPRHKITKRGQNVTFRCDPISEHNRLYWYRQTLGQGPEFLTYFQNEAQLEKSRLLSDRFSAERPKGSFSTLEIQRTEQGDSAMYLCASSLGDYSIEYNEQFFGPGTRLTVL.

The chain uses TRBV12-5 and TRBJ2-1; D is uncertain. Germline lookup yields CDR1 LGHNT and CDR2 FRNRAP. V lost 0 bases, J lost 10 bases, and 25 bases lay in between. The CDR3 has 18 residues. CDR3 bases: TGTGCTAGTGGTTTGGTACGGTGGTACGCCGGCCCGAATTGGGAGCAGTTCTTC. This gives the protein CASGLVRWYAGPNWEQFF.

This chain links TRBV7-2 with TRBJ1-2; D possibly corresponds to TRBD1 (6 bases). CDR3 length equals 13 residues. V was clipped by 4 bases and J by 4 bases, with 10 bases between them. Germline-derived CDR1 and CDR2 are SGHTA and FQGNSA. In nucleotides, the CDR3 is TGTGCCAGCAGCTCAGGACAGCGCTATGGCTACACCTTC. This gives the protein CASSSGQRYGYTF.

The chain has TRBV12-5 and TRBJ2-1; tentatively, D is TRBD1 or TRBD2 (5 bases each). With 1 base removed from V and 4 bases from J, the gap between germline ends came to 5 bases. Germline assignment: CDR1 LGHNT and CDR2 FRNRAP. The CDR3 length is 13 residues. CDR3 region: CASGLGGYNEQFF. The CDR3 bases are TGTGCTAGTGGTTTGGGGGGGTACAATGAGCAGTTCTTC. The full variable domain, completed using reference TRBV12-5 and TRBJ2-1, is DARVTQTPRHKVTEMGQEVTMRCQPILGHNTVFWYRQTMMQGLELLAYFRNRAPLDDSGMPKDRFSAEMPDATLATLKIQPSEPRDSAVYFCASGLGGYNEQFFGPGTRLTVL.

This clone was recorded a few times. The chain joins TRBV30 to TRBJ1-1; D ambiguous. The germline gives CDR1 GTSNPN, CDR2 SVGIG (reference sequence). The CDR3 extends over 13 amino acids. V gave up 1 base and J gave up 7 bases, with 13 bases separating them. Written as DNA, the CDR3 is TGTGCCTGGAGTGGTCAAGGTGGAGGTGAAGCTTTCTTT. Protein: CAWSGQGGGEAFF.

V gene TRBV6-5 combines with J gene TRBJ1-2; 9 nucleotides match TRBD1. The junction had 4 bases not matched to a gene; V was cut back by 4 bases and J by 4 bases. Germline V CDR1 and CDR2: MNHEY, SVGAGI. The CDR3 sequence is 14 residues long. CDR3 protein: CASSWDRDGYGYTF. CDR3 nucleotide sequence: TGTGCCAGCAGTTGGGACAGGGACGGCTATGGCTACACCTTC.

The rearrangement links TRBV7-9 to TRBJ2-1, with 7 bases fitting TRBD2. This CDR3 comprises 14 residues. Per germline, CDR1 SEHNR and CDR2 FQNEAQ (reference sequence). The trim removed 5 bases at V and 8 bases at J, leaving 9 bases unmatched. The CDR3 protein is CASSHTGRPHEQFF. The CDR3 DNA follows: TGTGCCAGCAGCCACACCGGGAGGCCACATGAGCAGTTCTTC.

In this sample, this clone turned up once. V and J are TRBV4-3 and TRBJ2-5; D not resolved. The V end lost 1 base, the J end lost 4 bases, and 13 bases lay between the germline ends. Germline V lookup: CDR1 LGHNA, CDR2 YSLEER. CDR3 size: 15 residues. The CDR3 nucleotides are TGCGCCAGCAGCCAAGTACCCGACCCCCGAGAGACCCAGTACTTC. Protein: CASSQVPDPRETQYF.

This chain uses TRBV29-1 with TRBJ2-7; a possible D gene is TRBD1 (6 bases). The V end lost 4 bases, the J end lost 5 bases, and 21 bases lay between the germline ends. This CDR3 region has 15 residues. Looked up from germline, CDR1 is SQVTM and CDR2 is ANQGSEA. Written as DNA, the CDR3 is TGCAGCGTTGGCACTAGGGGGACATCCCTCCACGAGCAGTACTTC. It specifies CSVGTRGTSLHEQYF.

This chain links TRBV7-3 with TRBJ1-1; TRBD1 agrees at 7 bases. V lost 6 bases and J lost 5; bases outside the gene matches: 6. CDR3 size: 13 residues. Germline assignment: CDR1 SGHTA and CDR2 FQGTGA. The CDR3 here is CASSFDRETEAFF. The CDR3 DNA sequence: TGTGCCAGCAGTTTTGACAGGGAGACTGAAGCTTTCTTT.

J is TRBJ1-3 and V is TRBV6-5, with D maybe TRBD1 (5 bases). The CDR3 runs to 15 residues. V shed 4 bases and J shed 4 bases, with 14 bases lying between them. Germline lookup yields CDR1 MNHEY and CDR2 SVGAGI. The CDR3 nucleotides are TGTGCCAGCAGTTGGGGCGGGGTGGGAGGAAACACCATATATTTT. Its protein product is CASSWGGVGGNTIYF.

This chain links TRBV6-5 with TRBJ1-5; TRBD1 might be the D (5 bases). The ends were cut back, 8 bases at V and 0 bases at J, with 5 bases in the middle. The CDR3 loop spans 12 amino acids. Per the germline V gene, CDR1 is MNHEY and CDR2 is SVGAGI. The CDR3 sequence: CASGASNQPQHF. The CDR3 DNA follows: TGTGCCAGCGGGGCTAGCAATCAGCCCCAGCATTTT.

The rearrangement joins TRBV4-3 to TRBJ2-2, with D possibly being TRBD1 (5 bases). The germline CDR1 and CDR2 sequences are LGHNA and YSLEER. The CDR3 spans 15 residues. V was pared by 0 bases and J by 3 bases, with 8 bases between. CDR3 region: CASSQDEGDTGELFF. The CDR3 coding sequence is TGCGCCAGCAGCCAAGACGAAGGGGACACCGGGGAGCTGTTTTTT.

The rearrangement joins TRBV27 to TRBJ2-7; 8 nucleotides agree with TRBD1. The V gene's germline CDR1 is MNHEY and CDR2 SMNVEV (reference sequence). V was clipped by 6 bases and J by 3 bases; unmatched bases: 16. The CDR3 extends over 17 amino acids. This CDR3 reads CASRGTPDRDRFYEQYF. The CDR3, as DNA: TGTGCCAGCAGAGGAACCCCTGACCGGGACAGGTTCTACGAGCAGTACTTC.

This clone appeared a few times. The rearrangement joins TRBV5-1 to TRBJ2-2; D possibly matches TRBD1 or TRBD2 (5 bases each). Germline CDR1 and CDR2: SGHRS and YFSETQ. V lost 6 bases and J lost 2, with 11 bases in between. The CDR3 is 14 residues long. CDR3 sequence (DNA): TGCGCCAGCATCGGGACGGTTAACACCGGGGAGCTGTTTTTT. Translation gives CASIGTVNTGELFF.

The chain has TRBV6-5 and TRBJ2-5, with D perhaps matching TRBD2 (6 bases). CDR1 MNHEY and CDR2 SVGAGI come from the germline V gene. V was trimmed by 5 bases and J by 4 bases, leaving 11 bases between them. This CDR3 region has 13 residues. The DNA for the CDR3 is TGTGCCAGCAGTCCGGGACTGAGAGAGACCCAGTACTTC. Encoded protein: CASSPGLRETQYF.

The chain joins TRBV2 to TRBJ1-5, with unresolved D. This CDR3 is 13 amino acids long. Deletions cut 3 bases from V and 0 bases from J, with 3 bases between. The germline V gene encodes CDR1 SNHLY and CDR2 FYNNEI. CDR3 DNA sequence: TGTGCCAGCAGTGACTATAGCAATCAGCCCCAGCATTTT. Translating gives CASSDYSNQPQHF.

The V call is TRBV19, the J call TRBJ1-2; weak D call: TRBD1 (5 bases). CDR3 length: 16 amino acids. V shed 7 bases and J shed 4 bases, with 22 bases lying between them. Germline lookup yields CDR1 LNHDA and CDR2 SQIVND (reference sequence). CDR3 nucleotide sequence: TGTGCCAGTACCGTTATTCCAGGGCGTTTTCTCTATGGCTACACCTTC. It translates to CASTVIPGRFLYGYTF.

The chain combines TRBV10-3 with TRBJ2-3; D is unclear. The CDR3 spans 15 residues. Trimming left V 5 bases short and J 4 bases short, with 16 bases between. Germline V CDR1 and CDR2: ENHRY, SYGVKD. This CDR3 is CAISPQIKEPDTQYF. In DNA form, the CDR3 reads TGTGCCATCAGTCCCCAGATAAAGGAGCCAGATACGCAGTATTTT.

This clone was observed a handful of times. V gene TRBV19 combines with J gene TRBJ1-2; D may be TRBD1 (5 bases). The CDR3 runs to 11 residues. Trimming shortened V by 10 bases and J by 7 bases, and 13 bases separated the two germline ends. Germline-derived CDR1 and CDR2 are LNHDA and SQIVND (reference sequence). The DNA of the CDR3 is TGTGCCACCAGAGCCCAGGGTGGCTACACCTTC. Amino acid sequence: CATRAQGGYTF. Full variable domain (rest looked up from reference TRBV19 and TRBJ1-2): DGGITQSPKYLFRKEGQNVTLSCEQNLNHDAMYWYRQDPGQGLRLIYYSQIVNDFQKGDIAEGYSVSREKKESFPLTVTSAQKNPTAFYLCATRAQGGYTFGSGTRLTVV.

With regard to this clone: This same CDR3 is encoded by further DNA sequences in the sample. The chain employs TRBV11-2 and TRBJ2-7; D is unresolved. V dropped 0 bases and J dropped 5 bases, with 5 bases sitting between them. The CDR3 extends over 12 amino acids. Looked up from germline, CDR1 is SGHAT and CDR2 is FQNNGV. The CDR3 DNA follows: TGTGCCAGCAGCTTAGATGGCCACGAGCAGTACTTC. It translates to CASSLDGHEQYF. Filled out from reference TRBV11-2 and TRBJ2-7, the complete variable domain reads EAGVAQSPRYKIIEKRQSVAFWCNPISGHATLYWYQQILGQGPKLLIQFQNNGVVDDSQLPKDRFSAERLKGVDSTLKIQPAKLEDSAVYLCASSLDGHEQYFGPGTRLTVT.

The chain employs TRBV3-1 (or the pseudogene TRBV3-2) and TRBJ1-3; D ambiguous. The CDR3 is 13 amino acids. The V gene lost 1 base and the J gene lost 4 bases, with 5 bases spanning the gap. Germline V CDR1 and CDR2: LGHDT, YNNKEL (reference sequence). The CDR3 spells CASSQGTGNTIYF. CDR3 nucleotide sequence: TGTGCCAGCAGCCAAGGAACAGGAAACACCATATATTTT.

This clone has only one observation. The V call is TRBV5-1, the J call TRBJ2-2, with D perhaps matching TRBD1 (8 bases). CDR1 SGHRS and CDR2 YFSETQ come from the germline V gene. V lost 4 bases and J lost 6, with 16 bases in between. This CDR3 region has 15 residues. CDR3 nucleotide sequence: TGCGCCAGCAGCCTACAGGGGGGGATAGCCGGGGAGCTGTTTTTT. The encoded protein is CASSLQGGIAGELFF.

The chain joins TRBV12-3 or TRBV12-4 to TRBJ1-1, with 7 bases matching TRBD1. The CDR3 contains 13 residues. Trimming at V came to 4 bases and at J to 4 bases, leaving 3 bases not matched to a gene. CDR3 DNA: TGTGCCAGCAGTTCCCAGGGGGGCACTGAAGCTTTCTTT. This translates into CASSSQGGTEAFF.

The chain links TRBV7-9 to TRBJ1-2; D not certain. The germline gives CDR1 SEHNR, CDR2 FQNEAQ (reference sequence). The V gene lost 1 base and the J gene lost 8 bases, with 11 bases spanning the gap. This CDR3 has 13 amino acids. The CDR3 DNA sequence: TGTGCCAGCAGCTTAGATTCGGGAAGAGGCTACACCTTC. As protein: CASSLDSGRGYTF.

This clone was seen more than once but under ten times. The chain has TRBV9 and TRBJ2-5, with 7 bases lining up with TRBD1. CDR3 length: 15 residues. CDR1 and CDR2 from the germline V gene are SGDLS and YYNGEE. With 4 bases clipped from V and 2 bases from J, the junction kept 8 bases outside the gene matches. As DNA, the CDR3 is TGTGCCAGCAGCACCCGGGACAGAAAACAAGAGACCCAGTACTTC. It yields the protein CASSTRDRKQETQYF.